This T cell receptor beta chain is drawn from a study of shared clonotypes between healthy human individuals. Overall study context: There were three CD4 naive, three CD4 memory, two CD8 naive and one CD8 memory plates per donor.

The table came from immunoSEQ multiplex PCR; TCRdb's copy has only in-frame clones and leaves some out. Among about 1,500,000 clones, roughly 96% were seen once, and the ten largest hold more than 0.9%. Germline loops: CDR1 KGHSH, CDR2 LQKENI. J was trimmed by 3 bases and V by 2 bases; bases with no gene match: 9. The CDR3 sequence is 16 residues long. The V call is TRBV18, the J call TRBJ2-7; 8 bases align to TRBD1. Sample: naive CD4+ T cells sorted from blood. Subset described: CD45RA+ positively selected. The TCR comes from a man aged 30-40 years in good health. CDR3 in amino acids: CASSPSHDRGDYEQYF. In DNA form, the CDR3 reads TGTGCCAGCTCACCATCTCACGACAGGGGAGACTACGAGCAGTACTTC.